This TCR beta chain was captured by sequencing in a study of Graves' ophthalmopathy and Graves' hyperthyroidism. Concerning this clonotype itself: Its antigen remains unidentified.

Patients were left out if they had other autoimmune diseases, uncontrolled infections, pregnancy or lactation. Whole-study results and caveats: Among expanded thyroid clonotypes above 0.001 frequency, most also occurred in blood. Ophthalmopathy and stable hyperthyroidism were discriminated by a 13-signature model, with 87.88% sensitivity and approximately 78% specificity. The model predicted progression of ophthalmopathy with a sensitivity of 70% to 71%, and its specificity was 72% to 80%.

V lost 1 base and J lost 1; bases outside the gene matches: 7. The length of the CDR3 is 18 residues. Germline assignment: CDR1 LNHDA and CDR2 SQIVND (reference sequence). From RNA, the CDR3 regions of TCR beta chains were amplified and sequenced. First-round RT-PCR used HTBI primers; second-round multiplex PCR followed. TCRdb reanalysed the multiplex PCR reads using MiXCR and keeps one entry per CDR3 protein. Of around 1.1 million distinct CDR3 sequences in the sample, about 36% are singletons; the top ten hold more than 9.5%. The chain uses TRBV19 and TRBJ1-5, with TRBD1 matching 10 bases. The clonotype comes from an adult man with Graves' hyperthyroidism. The material sequenced was peripheral blood or thyroid tissue (not recorded which). CDR3 residues: CASSIVQDRGRSNQPQHF. DNA for the CDR3: TGTGCCAGTAGTATAGTCCAAGACAGGGGGCGAAGCAATCAGCCCCAGCATTTT. The full variable domain, completed using reference TRBV19 and TRBJ1-5, is DGGITQSPKYLFRKEGQNVTLSCEQNLNHDAMYWYRQDPGQGLRLIYYSQIVNDFQKGDIAEGYSVSREKKESFPLTVTSAQKNPTAFYLCASSIVQDRGRSNQPQHFGDGTRLSIL.